The sequence of this TCR beta chain was determined in a study of cytomegalovirus exposure and HLA in healthy donors. Study in general: The 110 or so validation repertoires were produced on the same platform as the roughly 690 repertoires of the first cohort. This was reported in a later analysis.

Germline loops: CDR1 KGHSH, CDR2 LQKENI. The CDR3 runs to 14 residues. Germline trimming cut 5 bases from V and 4 bases from J; bases unmatched to any gene: 4. Clones were read by immunoSEQ multiplex PCR, and TCRdb kept only the in-frame ones, dropping some. The table includes 150,000 to 200,000 clones, roughly 80% detected once. Regarding the study as a whole: Reportedly, cytomegalovirus status was diagnosed with high sensitivity and specificity. Researchers counted around 150 TCR beta chains as cytomegalovirus-associated. Specificity for CMV antigens was confirmed in vitro for three of the CMV-associated chains.

Remarks on this clone: Antigen unknown.

This sequence joins TRBV18 and TRBJ2-2, with TRBD1 identical over 7 bases. Sequencing was carried out using PBMCs. This TCR came from a man aged 25 to 40 in good health and CMV-seropositive. The CDR3 loop reads CASSLPGGTGELFF. The CDR3 nucleotides are TGTGCCAGCTCATTGCCAGGGGGCACCGGGGAGCTGTTTTTT.